This T cell receptor (beta chain) emerged from a study of CD8 T cells in Susac syndrome. RNA in amounts of roughly 0.5 to 1 ug was reverse transcribed with random hexamers. In TCRdb, the immunoSEQ multiplex PCR reads were re-called with MiXCR into one record per CDR3 protein. Of a few hundred thousand distinct CDR3 sequences in the sample, around 91% were seen once. CD8+ and CD4+ T cells circulating in blood were sequenced for TCR beta. Negative isolation was used for CD8+ and CD4+ T cells, and FACS enrichment was applied to TEMRA cells. This CDR3 contains 14 residues. V lost 6 bases and J lost 3, with 14 bases in between.

This rearrangement joins TRBV12-3 or TRBV12-4 to TRBJ1-2; D perhaps matches TRBD1 (5 bases). Material: CD8+ T cells from PBMCs. The receptor was derived from a human donor with multiple sclerosis. The CDR3 DNA reads TGTGCCAGCAGCTCCTCCTCAGGGCACTATGGCTACACCTTC. Translation: CASSSSSGHYGYTF.